This T cell receptor (beta chain) originates from a study of blood T cells in healthy people across ages. Each donor had roughly 10 milliliters of peripheral blood drawn. Combining a sample-barcoded 5' primer with a J-beta primer mix, a second PCR ran for about 7 to 11 cycles. Each CDR3 protein gets one entry after TCRdb re-called the 5' RACE reads with MiXCR. Among more than 1.4 million distinct CDR3 sequences, 42% were seen once, and the ten largest hold 7% to 9%. This clonotype has just a few counts. Germline V gene lookup returns CDR1 SGHRS and CDR2 YFSETQ. Unmatched junction bases numbered 8, after V lost 4 bases and J lost 2 bases. This CDR3 is built from 15 residues.

The chain has TRBV5-1 and TRBJ1-2, with 7 bases that match TRBD1. The clonotype was recovered from a woman between 18 and 30 years old in good health. Material for sequencing was blood. CDR3 protein: CASSPGDSGNYGYTF. In DNA, the CDR3 is TGCGCCAGCAGCCCGGGGGACAGCGGAAACTATGGCTACACCTTC.